This T cell receptor beta chain was sequenced for a study of blood T cell repertoires in COVID-19. Across the whole study: Sample material is recorded as cDNA or gDNA derived from T cells, B-cell-depleted T cells, or PBMCs.

CDR1 is MRHNA and CDR2 is SNTAGT in the germline V gene. J lost 0 bases, V lost 5 bases, and 6 bases had no gene match. This CDR3 comprises 16 residues. Two negative PCRs, clearance, or symptom resolution had been documented for recovered Cohort 3 donors. The method was immunoSEQ multiplex PCR; TCRdb's version includes in-frame clones alone and lacks a portion of them. The data contain a few hundred thousand clones, 85% to 90% of them singletons. This TCR derives from a woman aged 25 to 39 who had recovered from COVID-19. Sequenced: PBMCs or T cells enriched from blood (not recorded which). The chain carries TRBV6-4 and TRBJ1-1, with 10 positions matching TRBD1. The CDR3 protein is CASSFGQGVMNTEAFF. The CDR3 nucleotides are TGTGCCAGCAGTTTTGGACAGGGGGTTATGAACACTGAAGCTTTCTTT.